The T cell receptor beta chain described here comes from a study of read filtering for tumor transcriptome and immune sequencing. Study-level results: Correlation between methods rose after single-read clonotypes were removed. About 77% of IR-seq clonotypes had a single read, yet these held approximately 3.5% of reads.

CDR3 length: 15 amino acids. CDR1 and CDR2 (germline): DFQATT, SNEGSKA (reference sequence). Of note for this clonotype: Its antigen is unidentified. This may be a read error, as it is one base from a much larger clone.

Molecular barcoded adaptors covering alpha/delta and beta/gamma chains were used on roughly 400 ng RNA. TCRdb re-called the reads with MiXCR, one entry per CDR3 protein. The sample shows approximately 40,000 distinct CDR3 sequences, about 15% of them seen only once. The TCR sequence derives from a donor at least 40 years old with multiple myeloma. The chain couples TRBV20-1 to TRBJ2-6; 7 nucleotides agree with TRBD1. The sample taken for sequencing was a population of CD138-negative cells sorted from bone marrow. This CDR3 reads CSASDRKSGADVLTF. The CDR3 nucleotides are TGCAGTGCTTCGGACAGGAAATCTGGGGCCGACGTCCTGACTTTC.